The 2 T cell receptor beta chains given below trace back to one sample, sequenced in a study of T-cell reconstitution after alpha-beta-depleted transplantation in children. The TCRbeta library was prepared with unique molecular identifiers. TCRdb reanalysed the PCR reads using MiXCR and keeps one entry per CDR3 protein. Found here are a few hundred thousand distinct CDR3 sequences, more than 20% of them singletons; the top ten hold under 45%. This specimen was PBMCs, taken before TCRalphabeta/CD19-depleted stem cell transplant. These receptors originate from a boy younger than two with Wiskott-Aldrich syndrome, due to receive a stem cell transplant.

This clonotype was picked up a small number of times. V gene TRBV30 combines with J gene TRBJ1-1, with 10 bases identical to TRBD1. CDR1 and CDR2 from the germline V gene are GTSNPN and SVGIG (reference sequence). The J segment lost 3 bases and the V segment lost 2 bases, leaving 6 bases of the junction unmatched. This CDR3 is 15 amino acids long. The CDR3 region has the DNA TGTGCCTGGAGTCGCATCGGGACAGGGGACACTGAAGCTTTCTTT. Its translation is CAWSRIGTGDTEAFF.

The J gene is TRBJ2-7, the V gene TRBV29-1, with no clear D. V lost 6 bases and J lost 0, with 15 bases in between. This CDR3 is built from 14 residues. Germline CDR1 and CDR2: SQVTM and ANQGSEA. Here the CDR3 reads CSVSTVDGSYEQYF. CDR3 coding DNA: TGCAGCGTGTCGACTGTTGATGGCTCCTACGAGCAGTACTTC.